These 32 T cell receptor beta chains were sequenced from one sample in a study of blood T cells in healthy people across ages. Using a J-beta primer mix together with a sample-barcoded 5' primer, a second PCR was run for about 7 to 12 cycles. TCRdb re-analysed the 5' RACE reads in MiXCR, keeping a single row per CDR3 protein. The table has about a million distinct CDR3 sequences, just over 50% seen once. Sequenced material: blood. Receptors were obtained from an older woman in good health.

V gene TRBV15 combines with J gene TRBJ2-3; the D call may be TRBD1 or TRBD2 (5 bases each). With 6 bases removed from V and 0 bases from J, the gap between germline ends came to 10 bases. Looked up from germline, CDR1 is LNHNV and CDR2 is YYDKDF (reference sequence). There are 14 residues in the CDR3. The CDR3 here is CATRWDGSTDTQYF. DNA for the CDR3: TGTGCCACCAGGTGGGACGGTAGCACAGATACGCAGTATTTT.

The genes are TRBV2 and TRBJ2-3; possibly TRBD2 for D (6 bases). This CDR3 is built from 15 residues. Germline values: CDR1 SNHLY, CDR2 FYNNEI. V lost 6 bases and J lost 4, with 17 bases in between. CDR3 DNA: TGTGCCAGCAGGGGACTGAGGGCCTCCGCAGATACGCAGTATTTT. Translated: CASRGLRASADTQYF.

This clonotype showed up just a few times. The chain is built from TRBV6-2 or TRBV6-3 and TRBJ1-2; perhaps TRBD1 as D (5 bases). The CDR3 has 12 amino acids. Looked up from germline, CDR1 is MNHEY and CDR2 is SVGEGT. Trimming removed 6 bases at V and 4 bases at J, with 9 bases between. The CDR3 loop is CASSTDIYGYTF. The CDR3 coding sequence is TGTGCCAGCAGCACGGACATCTATGGCTACACCTTC.

Ten or more counts support this clonotype. This sequence joins TRBV28 and TRBJ2-5, with 8 bases matching TRBD1. Germline V gene sequence: CDR1 MDHEN, CDR2 SYDVKM. CDR3 length equals 13 residues. V trimming: 5 bases; J trimming: 5 bases; junction bases outside the gene matches: 4. The CDR3 DNA follows: TGTGCCAGCAGTCACTACAGGGGGGAGACCCAGTACTTC. Its protein product is CASSHYRGETQYF.

The gene calls are TRBV7-9 and TRBJ2-7; 9 bases line up with TRBD2. The germline V gene encodes CDR1 SEHNR and CDR2 FQNEAQ (reference sequence). V dropped 5 bases and J dropped 1; count of bases not matched to a gene: 9. CDR3 length: 16 amino acids. The DNA of the CDR3 is TGTGCCAGCAGCCAGAATAGCGGGAGTAGTTCCTACGAGCAGTACTTC. Translated, it gives CASSQNSGSSSYEQYF.

This clonotype was observed a handful of times. This rearrangement joins TRBV29-1 to TRBJ1-5; D may be TRBD1 (5 bases). CDR1 and CDR2 (germline): SQVTM, ANQGSEA. The germline V and J ends were trimmed by 4 bases and 3 bases, with 7 bases remaining between them. The CDR3 contains 12 residues. The CDR3 spells CSVGQNNQPQHF. DNA of the CDR3: TGCAGCGTTGGACAGAACAATCAGCCCCAGCATTTT.

The chain joins TRBV6-2 or TRBV6-3 to TRBJ2-7; D perhaps matches TRBD2 (6 bases). The V end lost 0 bases, the J end lost 6 bases, and 15 bases lay between the germline ends. The CDR3 length is 15 residues. Germline V lookup: CDR1 MNHEY, CDR2 SVGEGT. CDR3 sequence reads: CASSYSWGEVIEQYF. The CDR3 region has the DNA TGTGCCAGCAGTTACTCGTGGGGGGAGGTTATCGAGCAGTACTTC.

CDR3 residues: CASNRARGSEQFF. In DNA form, the CDR3 reads TGTGCCAGCAATCGCGCCAGGGGCAGTGAGCAGTTCTTC. V gene TRBV7-2 combines with J gene TRBJ2-1; a possible D gene is TRBD1 (6 bases). V lost 7 bases and J lost 9, with 16 bases in between. Germline V lookup: CDR1 SGHTA, CDR2 FQGNSA. The CDR3 runs 13 residues.

J is TRBJ2-3 and V is TRBV9; TRBD2 agrees at 11 bases. Germline V gene sequence: CDR1 SGDLS, CDR2 YYNGEE. Trimming removed 4 bases from V and 2 bases from J; junction bases left unmatched: 9. The CDR3 is made up of 17 amino acids. The chain's CDR3 is CASSPPRLAGYTDTQYF. In DNA, the CDR3 is TGTGCCAGCAGCCCCCCACGACTAGCGGGGTACACAGATACGCAGTATTTT.

This clonotype was seen a single time. Sequence at one end of the junction differs from germline and may be a read error. The chain links TRBV29-1 to TRBJ2-7; D gene ambiguous. CDR3 size: 12 residues. CDR1 is SQVTM and CDR2 is ANQGSEA in the germline V gene. CDR3 coding DNA: TGCAGCGTTGAAGATGGGTCTTTGGAGCGGTACTTC. Residues: CSVEDGSLERYF.

The V gene is TRBV24-1, the J gene TRBJ2-1; D not resolved. V was shortened by 3 bases and J by 5 bases, with 16 bases between the two germline ends. Germline assignment: CDR1 KGHDR and CDR2 SFDVKD. The CDR3 sequence is 16 residues long. The CDR3 sequence: CATSDPGFTAHNEQFF. In nucleotides, the CDR3 is TGTGCCACCAGTGATCCAGGTTTTACGGCACACAATGAGCAGTTCTTC.

The chain employs TRBV11-2 and TRBJ2-7; D is unclear. Germline CDR1 reads SGHAT; CDR2 reads FQNNGV. The CDR3 has 15 residues. Trimming took 7 bases from V and 0 from J, leaving 16 bases between them. CDR3 amino acids: CASTQSDYSSYEQYF. The CDR3 DNA reads TGTGCCAGCACCCAATCCGATTATAGCTCCTACGAGCAGTACTTC.

This clonotype was picked up a small number of times. The chain joins TRBV7-8 to TRBJ2-3, with D hard to call. The CDR3 contains 16 residues. CDR1 is SGHVS, CDR2 FQNEAQ, per germline. V lost 5 bases and J 3 bases, leaving 18 bases between the germline ends. The CDR3 protein is CASSLSEILETDTQYF. In DNA, the CDR3 is TGTGCCAGCAGCCTCTCTGAGATCCTAGAGACAGATACGCAGTATTTT.

Only a few counts were recorded for this clonotype. V usage is TRBV2 and J usage is TRBJ1-5; D not resolved. Germline-derived CDR1 and CDR2 are SNHLY and FYNNEI. CDR3 length: 14 residues. Trimming took 6 bases from V and 0 from J, leaving 9 bases between them. In DNA form, the CDR3 reads TGTGCCAGCAGGAAGGACTATAGCAATCAGCCCCAGCATTTT. Translated, it gives CASRKDYSNQPQHF. Full variable domain (remainder filled in from reference TRBV2 and TRBJ1-5): EPEVTQTPSHQVTQMGQEVILRCVPISNHLYFYWYRQILGQKVEFLVSFYNNEISEKSEIFDDQFSVERPDGSNFTLKIRSTKLEDSAMYFCASRKDYSNQPQHFGDGTRLSIL.

The chain is built from TRBV15 and TRBJ2-3; a possible D gene is TRBD1 (5 bases). Germline assignment: CDR1 LNHNV and CDR2 YYDKDF (reference sequence). With 0 bases removed from V and 7 bases from J, the gap between germline ends came to 8 bases. The CDR3 extends over 13 amino acids. This CDR3 is CATSRDPGYTQYF. CDR3 in DNA: TGTGCCACCAGCAGAGATCCAGGGTATACGCAGTATTTT.

This clonotype was found a few times. The genes are TRBV10-3 and TRBJ2-1; TRBD2 might be the D (6 bases). Between the trimmed V and J ends, which lost 7 bases and 5 bases, there was a span of 12 bases. CDR1 ENHRY and CDR2 SYGVKD come from the germline V gene. This CDR3 is built from 13 residues. CDR3 sequence reads: CAINGGPDNEQFF. CDR3 in DNA: TGTGCCATCAACGGGGGACCAGACAATGAGCAGTTCTTC.

The V gene is TRBV20-1, the J gene TRBJ1-2, with TRBD1 matching over 7 bases. The germline gives CDR1 DFQATT, CDR2 SNEGSKA (reference sequence). After removal of 5 bases from V and 3 bases from J, the junction contained 6 bases not matched to a gene. The CDR3 is 13 amino acids. The CDR3 DNA sequence: TGCAGTGCTCCGACAGGGAGGGACTATGGCTACACCTTC. Protein sequence: CSAPTGRDYGYTF.

This clonotype showed up just a few times. The V and J genes are TRBV27 and TRBJ1-5, with unresolved D. Trimming removed 6 bases from V and 1 base from J, with 10 bases in between. Per germline, CDR1 MNHEY and CDR2 SMNVEV (reference sequence). The CDR3 has 14 residues. DNA of the CDR3: TGTGCCAGCAGCCTTCGACCAAGCAATCAGCCCCAGCATTTT. Translated, it gives CASSLRPSNQPQHF.

CDR3 loop: CASSTLLAGVPDTQYF. For the CDR3, the DNA is TGTGCCAGCAGTACTCTCTTAGCGGGAGTTCCAGATACGCAGTATTTT. This rearrangement joins TRBV6-2 or TRBV6-3 to TRBJ2-3, with 9 bases fitting TRBD2. V lost 5 bases, J lost 4 bases, and 10 bases stayed unmatched. Germline CDR1 MNHEY, CDR2 SVGEGT. This CDR3 is built from 16 residues.

The V gene is TRBV24-1, the J gene TRBJ1-5; weak D call: TRBD1 (5 bases). The CDR3 is 16 amino acids. From germline, CDR1 is KGHDR and CDR2 SFDVKD. V was clipped by 3 bases and J by 0 bases, with 11 bases between them. CDR3 protein: CATSDGAGYSNQPQHF. DNA of the CDR3: TGTGCCACCAGTGATGGGGCCGGATATAGCAATCAGCCCCAGCATTTT.

The chain has TRBV7-9 and TRBJ2-2; 9 positions match TRBD1. V gave up 4 bases and J gave up 6 bases; unmatched junction bases: 6. The V gene's germline CDR1 is SEHNR and CDR2 FQNEAQ (reference sequence). This CDR3 has 15 amino acids. The CDR3 spells CASSWDRVLSGELFF. DNA of the CDR3: TGTGCCAGCAGCTGGGACAGGGTCTTGTCCGGGGAGCTGTTTTTT.

The chain couples TRBV4-3 to TRBJ2-1, with D possibly matching TRBD2 (5 bases). Germline V gives CDR1 LGHNA, CDR2 YSLEER. Deletions cut 8 bases from V and 8 bases from J, with 19 bases between. The CDR3 spans 14 residues. For the CDR3, the DNA is TGCGCCAGCGCCTGGCGGGTTTCTAAAGATGAGCAGTTCTTC. Amino acids: CASAWRVSKDEQFF.

The chain employs TRBV28 and TRBJ2-7; 7 positions match TRBD1. This CDR3 contains 13 residues. The V and J ends lost 11 bases and 2 bases, in that order; junction bases with no gene match: 9. The V gene's germline CDR1 is MDHEN and CDR2 SYDVKM. CDR3 amino acids: CASQTGATYEQYF. The CDR3, as DNA: TGTGCCTCCCAAACAGGGGCGACCTACGAGCAGTACTTC.

This chain uses TRBV28 with TRBJ2-3; 8 bases align to TRBD1. The CDR3 loop spans 14 amino acids. V was pared by 6 bases and J by 6 bases, with 8 bases of the junction left unmatched. Germline assignment: CDR1 MDHEN and CDR2 SYDVKM. The CDR3 loop reads CASRRDRSTDTQYF. The CDR3 DNA reads TGTGCCAGCAGGAGGGACAGGTCCACGGATACGCAGTATTTT.

This clonotype was observed a few times. This chain connects TRBV5-1 to TRBJ2-5; D remains unclear. Trimming removed 5 bases from V and 1 base from J, with 9 bases in between. Germline lookup yields CDR1 SGHRS and CDR2 YFSETQ. The length of the CDR3 is 13 residues. This CDR3 is CASRVAIQETQYF. In DNA form, the CDR3 reads TGCGCCAGCAGGGTGGCCATCCAAGAGACCCAGTACTTC.

The CDR3: CASESTPATDTQYF. In nucleotides, the CDR3 is TGTGCCAGCGAGAGTACCCCGGCCACAGATACGCAGTATTTT. This chain joins TRBV27 and TRBJ2-3; the D is unclear. Germline V gene data show CDR1 as MNHEY and CDR2 as SMNVEV (reference sequence). The CDR3 loop spans 14 amino acids. The V end lost 8 bases, the J end lost 2 bases, and 14 bases lay between the germline ends.

This clonotype came up a few times. The V gene is TRBV6-6, the J gene TRBJ1-5; maybe TRBD1 (5 bases). Deletions cut 0 bases from V and 2 bases from J, with 11 bases between. Per the germline V gene, CDR1 is MNHNY and CDR2 is SVGAGI (reference sequence). This CDR3 has 16 amino acids. The CDR3 nucleotides read TGTGCCAGCAGTTACTCGAGTTCCAGGGGCAATCAGCCCCAGCATTTT. Translation: CASSYSSSRGNQPQHF.

The CDR3 DNA reads as TGCGCCAGCAGCTCATTCGGACAGGGGATAAACAATGAGCAGTTCTTC. It codes for CASSSFGQGINNEQFF. The genes are TRBV5-1 and TRBJ2-1; TRBD1 aligns across 9 bases. J lost 5 bases, V lost 3 bases, and 9 bases had no gene match. Germline assignment: CDR1 SGHRS and CDR2 YFSETQ. The CDR3 runs to 16 residues.

This chain connects TRBV5-1 to TRBJ2-3; 11 nucleotides match TRBD2. V lost 1 base to trimming and J lost 2 bases; unmatched junction nucleotides: 6. The CDR3 sequence is 17 residues long. Germline assignment: CDR1 SGHRS and CDR2 YFSETQ. CDR3 in amino acids: CASSLQSLAGDTDTQYF. CDR3 nucleotide sequence: TGCGCCAGCAGCTTGCAATCACTAGCGGGAGACACAGATACGCAGTATTTT.

Only a few counts were recorded for this clonotype. The chain recombines TRBV27 with TRBJ1-1, with D unresolved. The CDR3 length is 14 residues. Per the germline V gene, CDR1 is MNHEY and CDR2 is SMNVEV (reference sequence). The V and J ends lost 0 bases and 5 bases respectively, with 10 bases between them. This CDR3 reads CASSLSREMTEAFF. The CDR3 DNA reads TGTGCCAGCAGTTTATCGCGGGAAATGACTGAAGCTTTCTTT.

In this sample, this clonotype turned up a few times. The chain carries TRBV6-2 or TRBV6-3 and TRBJ2-3; 9 bases are a match to TRBD1. The CDR3 contains 15 residues. V lost 5 bases and J lost 3; bases outside the gene matches: 6. The germline V gene encodes CDR1 MNHEY and CDR2 SVGEGT. CDR3 loop: CASSKTDRGTDTQYF. CDR3 bases: TGTGCCAGCAGTAAGACGGACAGGGGAACAGATACGCAGTATTTT.

The chain links TRBV7-2 to TRBJ2-7; D is uncertain. Trimming cost V 5 bases and J 6 bases, with 14 bases left between them. The CDR3 sequence is 13 residues long. Germline loops: CDR1 SGHTA, CDR2 FQGNSA. The chain's CDR3 is CASSPPTIGEQYF. CDR3 coding DNA: TGTGCCAGCAGCCCCCCAACAATTGGCGAGCAGTACTTC.